What follows are 22 T cell receptor beta chains derived from one specimen sequenced in a study of blood T cells in healthy people across ages. With a J-beta primer mix and a sample-barcoded 5' primer, a second PCR ran about 6 to 11 cycles. In TCRdb, the 5' RACE reads were re-called with MiXCR into one record per CDR3 protein. The sample consists of fewer than 1,000,000 distinct CDR3 sequences, roughly 44% of them appearing once. The sample comprised blood. The receptors shown here come from a man in his 60s in good health.

The CDR3 region is CASSAIKGGFYNEQFF. CDR3 nucleotide sequence: TGTGCCAGCAGTGCCATAAAAGGGGGTTTCTACAATGAGCAGTTCTTC. The V and J genes are TRBV6-1 and TRBJ2-1; D perhaps matches TRBD1 (6 bases). V gave up 4 bases and J gave up 3 bases, with 16 bases separating them. Germline-derived CDR1 and CDR2 are MNHNS and SASEGT. The CDR3 is 16 residues long.

The gene calls are TRBV29-1 and TRBJ1-1; tentative D call: TRBD1 (6 bases). V lost 4 bases, J lost 5 bases, and 14 bases lay in between. This CDR3 is 13 amino acids long. CDR1 and CDR2 from the germline V gene are SQVTM and ANQGSEA. The CDR3 sequence is CSVGPQGRTEAFF. The CDR3 DNA reads as TGCAGCGTTGGTCCACAGGGTCGAACTGAAGCTTTCTTT.

This clonotype has ten or more counts. The rearrangement joins TRBV7-2 to TRBJ2-5; 10 nucleotides line up with TRBD2. CDR3 length equals 16 residues. The V and J ends lost 3 bases and 5 bases, in that order; junction bases with no gene match: 9. The germline V gene encodes CDR1 SGHTA and CDR2 FQGNSA. CDR3 amino acids: CASSLSSGGTQETQYF. The CDR3 DNA is TGTGCCAGCAGCTTGTCTAGCGGGGGCACCCAGGAGACCCAGTACTTC.

This clonotype appeared a few times. This chain joins TRBV12-3 or TRBV12-4 and TRBJ2-7; 11 bases agree with TRBD1. The ends lost 4 bases at V and 2 bases at J; junction bases unmatched: 7. There are 16 residues in the CDR3. CDR3: CASSSYRDRGTYEQYF. DNA for the CDR3: TGTGCCAGCAGTTCTTACCGGGACAGGGGGACCTACGAGCAGTACTTC.

This clonotype was counted only a few times. The chain combines TRBV12-3 or TRBV12-4 with TRBJ2-7, with D possibly TRBD2 on 5 matching bases. Trimming removed 7 bases at V and 7 bases at J, with 17 bases between. CDR3 length: 13 residues. The CDR3 DNA is TGTGCCAGCAAGGCGCAAGCTGCGGGTGAGCAGTACTTC. Its translation: CASKAQAAGEQYF.

A few counts support this clonotype. The rearrangement joins TRBV9 to TRBJ2-3; D unclear. This CDR3 contains 13 residues. Germline loops: CDR1 SGDLS, CDR2 YYNGEE. Trimming removed 0 bases at V and 6 bases at J, with 8 bases between. This chain's CDR3 is CASSVEIGDTQYF. CDR3 coding DNA: TGTGCCAGCAGCGTAGAAATTGGCGATACGCAGTATTTT.

Ten or more counts support this clonotype. The chain uses TRBV6-5 and TRBJ1-6, with 11 positions matching TRBD1. After removal of 4 bases from V and 0 bases from J, the junction contained 5 bases not matched to a gene. This CDR3 is 18 amino acids long. The germline V gene encodes CDR1 MNHEY and CDR2 SVGAGI. CDR3 region: CASSWTGGQSSYNSPLHF. CDR3 sequence (DNA): TGTGCCAGCAGTTGGACAGGGGGCCAAAGCTCCTATAATTCACCCCTCCACTTT.

This clonotype was found many times. The chain employs TRBV10-3 and TRBJ2-7; 9 nucleotides line up with TRBD1. This CDR3 is built from 15 residues. Unmatched junction bases numbered 7, after V lost 5 bases and J lost 2 bases. The germline V gene encodes CDR1 ENHRY and CDR2 SYGVKD. In DNA form, the CDR3 reads TGTGCCATCAGTCGGACAGGGGAAGGGACCTACGAGCAGTACTTC. It codes for CAISRTGEGTYEQYF.

In its sample, this clonotype was seen a few times. V and J are TRBV4-1 and TRBJ2-7, with D possibly being TRBD1 or TRBD2 (5 bases each). Germline V gene lookup returns CDR1 MGHRA and CDR2 YSYEKL. The V and J ends lost 1 base and 4 bases respectively, with 11 bases between them. CDR3 length: 14 residues. CDR3 DNA sequence: TGCGCCAGCAGCCAAGGTAGAGGGGAGTACGAGCAGTACTTC. Its protein is CASSQGRGEYEQYF.

This clonotype turned up a few times. The J gene is TRBJ1-2, the V gene TRBV20-1, with TRBD1 as a possible D gene (5 bases). V was shortened by 6 bases and J by 6 bases, with 17 bases between the two germline ends. Germline V lookup: CDR1 DFQATT, CDR2 SNEGSKA (reference sequence). This CDR3 is 13 amino acids long. The DNA for the CDR3 is TGCAGTGCAACGCTCAGGGAGACGGATGGCTACACCTTC. This gives the protein CSATLRETDGYTF.

This clonotype occurred a few times. The CDR3 spells CSARDLLTPFHSNEQYF. The DNA of the CDR3 is TGCAGTGCTAGAGATCTTTTGACTCCCTTCCACAGCAACGAGCAGTACTTC. The V and J genes are TRBV20-1 and TRBJ2-7; D gene unclear. The germline CDR1 and CDR2 sequences are DFQATT and SNEGSKA (reference sequence). V dropped 0 bases and J dropped 5 bases, with 23 bases sitting between them. The CDR3 sequence is 17 residues long.

The chain combines TRBV12-3 or TRBV12-4 with TRBJ2-1; TRBD1 might be the D (6 bases). This CDR3 region has 17 residues. V lost 2 bases and J lost 10, with 24 bases in between. The CDR3 sequence: CASSLRLRQDLSQEQFF. CDR3 coding DNA: TGTGCCAGCAGTTTACGACTAAGACAGGACCTTTCGCAGGAGCAGTTCTTC.

The chain carries TRBV12-3 or TRBV12-4 and TRBJ1-1, with D unclear. V was shortened by 0 bases and J by 6 bases, with 14 bases between the two germline ends. This CDR3 is 15 amino acids long. Here the CDR3 DNA reads TGTGCCAGCAGTTTAGCTGTCTCCTTTGGGGCTGAAGCTTTCTTT. As protein: CASSLAVSFGAEAFF.

J is TRBJ2-1 and V is TRBV12-3 or TRBV12-4; 7 positions match TRBD1. With V trimmed by 5 bases and J by 3 bases, 4 bases remained unmatched. The CDR3 extends over 14 amino acids. In nucleotides, the CDR3 is TGTGCCAGCAGTCCCGACAGGGTCTACAATGAGCAGTTCTTC. Its protein is CASSPDRVYNEQFF.

This clonotype was seen a handful of times. The J gene is TRBJ2-5, the V gene TRBV7-2; D is ambiguous. The V gene lost 5 bases and the J gene lost 7 bases, with 11 bases spanning the gap. Germline V gene sequence: CDR1 SGHTA, CDR2 FQGNSA. This CDR3 is built from 12 residues. This CDR3 is CASSEADLTQYF. The CDR3 DNA is TGTGCCAGCAGCGAAGCCGACCTGACCCAGTACTTC.

The J gene is TRBJ2-3, the V gene TRBV24-1, with 12 bases identical to TRBD1. The CDR3 extends over 19 amino acids. Per the germline V gene, CDR1 is KGHDR and CDR2 is SFDVKD. The junction had 10 bases not matched to a gene; V was cut back by 1 base and J by 3 bases. CDR3 protein: CATSDFRDRGRSWTDTQYF. The DNA for the CDR3 is TGTGCCACCAGTGATTTCAGGGACAGGGGGCGATCGTGGACAGATACGCAGTATTTT.

This clonotype showed up just a few times. The chain employs TRBV30 and TRBJ2-4, with D possibly matching TRBD2 (6 bases). V was pared by 7 bases and J by 3 bases, with 19 bases between. Germline V gene lookup returns CDR1 GTSNPN and CDR2 SVGIG (reference sequence). The CDR3 loop spans 15 amino acids. The CDR3 spells CALEPRRDFKNIQYF. For the CDR3, the DNA is TGTGCCTTGGAACCACGAAGGGACTTCAAAAACATTCAGTACTTC. The full variable domain, completed using reference TRBV30 and TRBJ2-4, is SQTIHQWPATLVQPVGSPLSLECTVEGTSNPNLYWYRQAAGRGLQLLFYSVGIGQISSEVPQNLSASRPQDRQFILSSKKLLLSDSGFYLCALEPRRDFKNIQYFGAGTRLSVL.

The chain couples TRBV20-1 to TRBJ1-6; weak D call: TRBD1 (5 bases). CDR1 DFQATT and CDR2 SNEGSKA come from the germline V gene (reference sequence). V lost 0 bases, J lost 5 bases, and 14 bases lay in between. The CDR3 contains 16 residues. The CDR3 DNA is TGCAGTGCTAGAGATAGGCGGGGCCCCCATAATTCACCCCTCCACTTT. This encodes CSARDRRGPHNSPLHF.

Comment on this clonotype: The junction departs from germline at one end; a sequencing error may be responsible. V and J are TRBV6-6 and TRBJ2-5; a possible D gene is TRBD2 (6 bases). Germline assignment: CDR1 MNHNY and CDR2 SVGAGI (reference sequence). The CDR3 length is 15 residues. The CDR3 nucleotides are TGTGCCGGCAGTTACTTGGCGGGGAATCAAGAGACCCAGTACTTC. Protein product: CAGSYLAGNQETQYF.

This rearrangement joins TRBV12-3 or TRBV12-4 to TRBJ2-2; no reliable D call. V dropped 3 bases and J dropped 3 bases, with 5 bases sitting between them. The CDR3 spans 13 residues. CDR3 region: CASSLTDTGELFF. DNA of the CDR3: TGTGCCAGCAGTTTGACGGACACCGGGGAGCTGTTTTTT.

The genes are TRBV9 and TRBJ2-7, with D maybe TRBD2 (6 bases). V was cut by 0 bases and J by 2 bases, with 12 bases left in between. CDR1 and CDR2 (germline): SGDLS, YYNGEE. CDR3 length: 15 residues. CDR3 nucleotide sequence: TGTGCCAGCAGCGTAGCGGCTAGCGTTACCTACGAGCAGTACTTC. Amino acids: CASSVAASVTYEQYF. The full variable domain, with the rest looked up from reference TRBV9 and TRBJ2-7, is DSGVTQTPKHLITATGQRVTLRCSPRSGDLSVYWYQQSLDQGLQFLIQYYNGEERAKGNILERFSAQQFPDLHSELNLSSLELGDSALYFCASSVAASVTYEQYFGPGTRLTVT.

To note about this clonotype: A read error may explain this, as a much larger clone is one base away. In DNA form, the CDR3 reads TGTGTCAGCAGTTTAAGGAGAGACCAAGAGACCCAGTACTTC. Its protein product is CVSSLRRDQETQYF. The V call is TRBV12-3 or TRBV12-4, the J call TRBJ2-5; D is uncertain. The CDR3 consists of 14 residues.